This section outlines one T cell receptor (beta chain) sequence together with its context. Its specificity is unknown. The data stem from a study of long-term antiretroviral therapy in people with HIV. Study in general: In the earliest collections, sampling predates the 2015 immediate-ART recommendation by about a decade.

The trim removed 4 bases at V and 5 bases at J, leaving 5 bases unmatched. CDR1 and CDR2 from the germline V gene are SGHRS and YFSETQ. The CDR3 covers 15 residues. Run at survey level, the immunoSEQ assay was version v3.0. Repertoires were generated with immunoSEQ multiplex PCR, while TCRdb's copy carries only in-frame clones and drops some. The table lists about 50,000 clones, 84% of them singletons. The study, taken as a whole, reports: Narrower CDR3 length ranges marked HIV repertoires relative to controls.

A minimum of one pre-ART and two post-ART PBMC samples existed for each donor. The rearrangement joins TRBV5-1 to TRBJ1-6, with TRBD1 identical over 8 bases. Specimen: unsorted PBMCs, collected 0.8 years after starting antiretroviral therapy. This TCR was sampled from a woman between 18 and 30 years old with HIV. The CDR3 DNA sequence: TGCGCCAGCAGCGACCAGACAGGGGATAATTCACCCCTCCACTTT. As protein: CASSDQTGDNSPLHF.